This TCR beta chain was obtained from a study of blood T cell repertoires in COVID-19. Across the whole study: Italy, Spain and the United States were the sources of the convalescent and acute COVID-19 samples. In each case, the material was cDNA or gDNA derived from T cells, B-cell-depleted T cells, or PBMCs.

The authors' processing: Reference gene primer amplification gave nucleated cell count estimates. Data came from immunoSEQ multiplex PCR; TCRdb stores just in-frame clones and leaves some out. V and J calls and clone size are given by that table; D and trimming were obtained from the DNA. This table has about 360,000 clones, 65% to 90% appearing once. CDR1 is SQVTM, CDR2 ANQGSEA, per germline. The V end lost 1 base, the J end lost 4 bases, and 8 bases lay between the germline ends. The CDR3 length is 13 residues. Sample: peripheral blood. The source of this sequence is a woman aged 55-69 years with COVID-19, enrolled during active disease. The J gene is TRBJ1-3, the V gene TRBV29-1; no clear D. In DNA form, the CDR3 reads TGCAGCGTTGAAGGCGGATTCGGAAACACCATATATTTT. Translating gives CSVEGGFGNTIYF.